Listed here are 23 T cell receptor beta chains from one sample, sequenced in a study of technical replicates of blood from a handful of donors. Profiled with immunoSEQ multiplex PCR; TCRdb holds only in-frame clones, not every one. The table has tens of thousands of clones, about 95% seen once. Sequencing was carried out using T cells isolated from PBMCs. These receptors were collected from a human donor in good health.

This chain joins TRBV13 and TRBJ2-5, with D tentatively TRBD2 (6 bases). The CDR3 runs 13 residues. Trimming pared 3 bases from V and 4 bases from J, leaving 9 bases between. The germline V gene has CDR1 PRHDT and CDR2 FYEKMQ (reference sequence). For the CDR3, the DNA is TGTGCCAGCAGCTTTGGGGGAGGAGAGACCCAGTACTTC. As protein: CASSFGGGETQYF.

Only a few counts were recorded for this clone. Written as DNA, the CDR3 is TGTGCCAGCAGCTTAAACTCGGCGGGGAAAGCCGGGGAGCTGTTTTTT. Its protein product is CASSLNSAGKAGELFF. The chain is built from TRBV7-3 and TRBJ2-2, with D perhaps matching TRBD2 (6 bases). The length of the CDR3 is 16 residues. Germline V lookup: CDR1 SGHTA, CDR2 FQGTGA. Trimming stripped 1 base from V and 6 bases from J, with 15 bases between.

The chain uses TRBV28 and TRBJ2-5; the D gene is possibly TRBD1 (5 bases). Trimming took off 2 bases at V and 5 bases at J, with 6 bases between the two ends. Per the germline V gene, CDR1 is MDHEN and CDR2 is SYDVKM. The CDR3 contains 12 residues. CDR3 in DNA: TGTGCCAGCAGTTTAAGACAGGAGACCCAGTACTTC. This sequence encodes CASSLRQETQYF.

The V call is TRBV28, the J call TRBJ1-3; TRBD1 might be the D (6 bases). The CDR3 runs to 20 residues. V was trimmed by 7 bases and J by 4 bases, leaving 32 bases between them. The V gene's germline CDR1 is MDHEN and CDR2 SYDVKM. CDR3 loop: CASNSGGMTGLRDGGNTIYF. CDR3 in DNA: TGTGCCAGCAATTCCGGGGGGATGACAGGCCTTAGGGATGGGGGAAACACCATATATTTT.

This chain uses TRBV21-1 with TRBJ2-2; TRBD1, the D gene given by the table, was not confirmed from the DNA. TRBV21-1 is tagged as a pseudogene. The CDR3 consists of 17 residues. In DNA, the CDR3 is TGTGCCAGCAGCCTCACCGACAGGGGATATTACACCGGGGAGCTGTTTTTT. It is translated as CASSLTDRGYYTGELFF.

The J gene is TRBJ2-2, the V gene TRBV19; TRBD2 agrees at 8 bases. Germline V gives CDR1 LNHDA, CDR2 SQIVND (reference sequence). The CDR3 has 14 residues. With 10 bases clipped from V and 5 bases from J, the junction kept 9 bases outside the gene matches. The CDR3 DNA reads TGTGCCACCATTCGGGGGGGGCCGACCGGGGAGCTGTTTTTT. Protein sequence: CATIRGGPTGELFF. The full variable domain, in which reference TRBV19 and TRBJ2-2 provide the parts outside the CDR3, is DGGITQSPKYLFRKEGQNVTLSCEQNLNHDAMYWYRQDPGQGLRLIYYSQIVNDFQKGDIAEGYSVSREKKESFPLTVTSAQKNPTAFYLCATIRGGPTGELFFGEGSRLTVL.

The CDR3, as DNA: TGCGCCAGCAGCGGGGGACTACAAGACAATGAGCAGTTCTTC. This encodes CASSGGLQDNEQFF. This chain uses TRBV5-1 with TRBJ2-1; TRBD2 matches 7 bases. The CDR3 contains 14 residues. V was pared by 4 bases and J by 5 bases, with 6 bases of the junction left unmatched. From germline, CDR1 is SGHRS and CDR2 YFSETQ.

The chain combines TRBV7-9 with TRBJ1-6, with TRBD1 identical over 9 bases. Per the germline V gene, CDR1 is SEHNR and CDR2 is FQNEAQ (reference sequence). The CDR3 spans 15 residues. J was trimmed by 9 bases and V by 5 bases; bases with no gene match: 8. The CDR3 protein is CASSPPRTGASPLHF. As DNA, the CDR3 is TGTGCCAGCAGCCCCCCCCGGACAGGGGCTTCACCCCTCCACTTT.

The chain has TRBV18 and TRBJ2-5; TRBD1 is a possible D gene (6 bases). CDR1 is KGHSH, CDR2 LQKENI, per germline. CDR3 size: 15 residues. Between the trimmed V and J ends, which lost 0 bases and 4 bases, there was a span of 12 bases. CDR3 bases: TGTGCCAGCTCACCACCGACGACAGGAGTAGAGACCCAGTACTTC. Translating gives CASSPPTTGVETQYF.

The chain carries TRBV7-6 and TRBJ2-5, with 10 nucleotides matching TRBD2. The CDR3 has 16 amino acids. J lost 5 bases, V lost 0 bases, and 6 bases had no gene match. Germline V gene data show CDR1 as SGHVS and CDR2 as FNYEAQ. The CDR3 sequence: CASSLAQRGGLETQYF. CDR3 nucleotide sequence: TGTGCCAGCAGCTTAGCTCAGCGGGGGGGCTTGGAGACCCAGTACTTC.

This rearrangement joins TRBV13 to TRBJ1-2, with unresolved D. V was trimmed by 6 bases and J by 6 bases, leaving 17 bases between them. The CDR3 has 14 amino acids. CDR1 PRHDT and CDR2 FYEKMQ come from the germline V gene (reference sequence). The CDR3 bases are TGTGCCAGCAGGACTTCGGGGAGCTCTGATGGCTACACCTTC. It encodes CASRTSGSSDGYTF.

The V call is TRBV19, the J call TRBJ2-1, with 7 nucleotides matching TRBD1. CDR3 length: 14 residues. The J segment lost 4 bases and the V segment lost 3 bases, leaving 3 bases of the junction unmatched. Looked up from germline, CDR1 is LNHDA and CDR2 is SQIVND (reference sequence). For the CDR3, the DNA is TGTGCCAGTAGTATCCAGGGGGAATACAATGAGCAGTTCTTC. Translating gives CASSIQGEYNEQFF.

This rearrangement joins TRBV14 to TRBJ2-1; TRBD2 agrees at 8 bases. This CDR3 region has 15 residues. Germline V lookup: CDR1 SGHDN, CDR2 FVKESK. V trimming: 4 bases; J trimming: 4 bases; junction bases outside the gene matches: 6. CDR3 sequence (DNA): TGTGCCAGCAGCCTGGCGGGGGGTGGATACAATGAGCAGTTCTTC. This sequence encodes CASSLAGGGYNEQFF.

The chain uses TRBV4-1 and TRBJ2-3, with a tentative D call TRBD2 (6 bases). The germline CDR1 and CDR2 sequences are MGHRA and YSYEKL. This CDR3 comprises 15 residues. Trimming left V 3 bases short and J 2 bases short, with 12 bases between. Here the CDR3 DNA reads TGCGCCAGCAGCCAGCGACTAGAGCCCACAGATACGCAGTATTTT. As protein: CASSQRLEPTDTQYF.

This chain uses TRBV18 with TRBJ2-3, with D tentatively TRBD1 (5 bases). V lost 3 bases and J lost 2, with 12 bases in between. The CDR3 covers 15 residues. Germline V gene sequence: CDR1 KGHSH, CDR2 LQKENI. The DNA for the CDR3 is TGTGCCAGCTCACCCCAAAGACAGACCACAGATACGCAGTATTTT. It encodes CASSPQRQTTDTQYF.

The rearrangement uses TRBV7-9 and TRBJ2-1; TRBD2 might be the D (6 bases). V was pared by 5 bases and J by 9 bases, with 20 bases between. Per germline, CDR1 SEHNR and CDR2 FQNEAQ (reference sequence). This CDR3 is 15 amino acids long. CDR3 nucleotide sequence: TGTGCCAGCAGCGAAATGTCCGGTGTCGGGGGTGAGCAGTTCTTC. As protein: CASSEMSGVGGEQFF.

The rearrangement uses TRBV28 and TRBJ1-4; perhaps TRBD1 as D (5 bases). V was clipped by 10 bases and J by 4 bases, with 13 bases between them. This CDR3 contains 13 residues. Germline-derived CDR1 and CDR2 are MDHEN and SYDVKM. CDR3 region: CATNGQGNEKLFF. The CDR3 DNA is TGTGCCACCAACGGGCAGGGTAATGAAAAACTGTTTTTT.

The chain uses TRBV29-1 and TRBJ2-7, with no clear D. V was trimmed by 1 base and J by 3 bases, leaving 4 bases between them. Germline loops: CDR1 SQVTM, CDR2 ANQGSEA. The CDR3 length is 11 residues. The CDR3 here is CSVEAVYEQYF. Written as DNA, the CDR3 is TGCAGCGTTGAAGCGGTCTACGAGCAGTACTTC.

The chain couples TRBV7-2 to TRBJ2-1; 13 nucleotides align to TRBD2. This CDR3 has 15 amino acids. Germline V CDR1 and CDR2: SGHTA, FQGNSA. J lost 6 bases, V lost 6 bases, and 5 bases had no gene match. CDR3 in amino acids: CASRRTSGRSNEQFF. The DNA for the CDR3 is TGTGCCAGCAGAAGGACTAGCGGGAGAAGCAATGAGCAGTTCTTC. Full variable domain (outside the CDR3, taken from reference TRBV7-2 and TRBJ2-1): GAGVSQSPSNKVTEKGKDVELRCDPISGHTALYWYRQSLGQGLEFLIYFQGNSAPDKSGLPSDRFSAERTGGSVSTLTIQRTQQEDSAVYLCASRRTSGRSNEQFFGPGTRLTVL.

The chain has TRBV2 and TRBJ2-7; D possibly corresponds to TRBD1 (6 bases). The CDR3 covers 15 residues. The ends were cut back, 7 bases at V and 3 bases at J, with 19 bases in the middle. Germline-derived CDR1 and CDR2 are SNHLY and FYNNEI. DNA for the CDR3: TGTGCCAGCACCTCGGAAAGTTTACAGGGCTACGAGCAGTACTTC. It translates to CASTSESLQGYEQYF.

The chain employs TRBV9 and TRBJ1-1; 8 bases agree with TRBD1. CDR3 size: 15 residues. In germline, CDR1 is SGDLS, CDR2 YYNGEE. J gave up 3 bases and V 0 bases, and 4 bases lay outside the gene matches. CDR3: CASSVVPGGYTEAFF. The CDR3 DNA is TGTGCCAGCAGCGTAGTTCCAGGGGGCTACACTGAAGCTTTCTTT.

The V gene is TRBV6-5, the J gene TRBJ2-7, with 9 bases fitting TRBD1. V lost 6 bases, J lost 4 bases, and 10 bases stayed unmatched. The length of the CDR3 is 15 residues. Germline CDR1 is MNHEY and CDR2 is SVGAGI. The CDR3 sequence is CASSPPGQGLYEQYF. The CDR3 region has the DNA TGTGCCAGCAGCCCACCGGGACAGGGACTATACGAGCAGTACTTC.

The chain couples TRBV11-2 to TRBJ2-7, with unresolved D. The germline CDR1 and CDR2 sequences are SGHAT and FQNNGV. This CDR3 has 14 residues. Between the trimmed V and J ends, which lost 0 bases and 2 bases, there was a span of 8 bases. CDR3: CASSLEHRTYEQYF. CDR3 nucleotide sequence: TGTGCCAGCAGCTTAGAGCACAGAACCTACGAGCAGTACTTC. The full variable domain, completed using reference TRBV11-2 and TRBJ2-7, is EAGVAQSPRYKIIEKRQSVAFWCNPISGHATLYWYQQILGQGPKLLIQFQNNGVVDDSQLPKDRFSAERLKGVDSTLKIQPAKLEDSAVYLCASSLEHRTYEQYFGPGTRLTVT.